Each of the 27 T cell receptor beta chains below was sequenced from the same sample in a study of control samples from healthy donors and cancer patients (dated by TCRdb to 2018 to 2021). Libraries were constructed by the immunoSEQ multiplex PCR assay. Not all clones reach the TCRdb copy of this immuneACCESS table, which keeps in-frame sequences only. Checked studies attribute under half of the gap to unresolved V genes and leave the rest unexplained. In all, the sample holds approximately 66,000 clones, and nearly 90% of those were seen once. The ten most abundant clones make up under 7% of the sample. Input material: PBMCs. The receptors were sampled from a man in his sixties with colorectal cancer.

This clone was counted once. This rearrangement joins TRBV18 to TRBJ1-4; possible D gene TRBD1, 6 bases. This CDR3 spans 15 amino acids. Germline V gives CDR1 KGHSH, CDR2 LQKENI. V was trimmed by 1 base and J by 6 bases, leaving 12 bases between them. CDR3 nucleotide sequence: TGTGCCAGCTCACCACGGCAGGGGCAGGATGAAAAACTGTTTTTT. Protein sequence: CASSPRQGQDEKLFF.

The chain links TRBV5-4 to TRBJ2-4, with TRBD2 matching 12 bases. Germline CDR1 is SGHNT and CDR2 is YYREEE (reference sequence). This CDR3 has 15 amino acids. Germline trimming cut 0 bases from V and 7 bases from J; bases unmatched to any gene: 2. Here the CDR3 DNA reads TGTGCCAGCAGCTTGGCTCTAGCGGGGGGGAACATTCAGTACTTC. This sequence encodes CASSLALAGGNIQYF.

The rearrangement uses TRBV19 and TRBJ1-5; a weak D match, TRBD1 (5 bases). The CDR3 sequence is 15 residues long. Germline lookup yields CDR1 LNHDA and CDR2 SQIVND (reference sequence). Deletions cut 4 bases from V and 5 bases from J, with 15 bases between. The CDR3 DNA reads as TGTGCCAGTAGTAGGACTTGGACAAAAGATCAGCCCCAGCATTTT. Encoded protein: CASSRTWTKDQPQHF.

The chain employs TRBV7-2 and TRBJ1-2; D remains unclear. There are 11 residues in the CDR3. The ends were cut back, 5 bases at V and 14 bases at J, with 15 bases in the middle. Per the germline V gene, CDR1 is SGHTA and CDR2 is FQGNSA. CDR3 DNA sequence: TGTGCCAGCAGCCCTCTTATGATCGGTACCTTC. This gives the protein CASSPLMIGTF.

J is TRBJ1-1 and V is TRBV4-2, with D hard to call. In germline, CDR1 is LGHNA, CDR2 YNFKEQ. The CDR3 consists of 16 residues. V shed 0 bases and J shed 4 bases, with 15 bases lying between them. CDR3 sequence reads: CASSQEGRNSGTEAFF. Written as DNA, the CDR3 is TGTGCCAGCAGCCAAGAGGGGAGGAATAGTGGCACTGAAGCTTTCTTT.

CDR3: CASSLNPDSKITYGYTF. The CDR3, as DNA: TGCGCCAGCAGCTTGAATCCAGATTCGAAAATTACCTATGGCTACACCTTC. This rearrangement joins TRBV5-1 to TRBJ1-2; D gene uncertain. V was cut by 1 base and J by 4 bases, with 20 bases left in between. The CDR3 covers 17 residues. From germline, CDR1 is SGHRS and CDR2 YFSETQ.

V usage is TRBV7-3 and J usage is TRBJ1-1; the match to TRBD1 covers 7 bases. The CDR3 has 17 amino acids. Per the germline V gene, CDR1 is SGHTA and CDR2 is FQGTGA. V lost 0 bases, J lost 0 bases, and 7 bases stayed unmatched. CDR3 sequence: CASSLTAGTVMNTEAFF. The CDR3 DNA sequence: TGTGCCAGCAGCTTAACGGCCGGGACAGTTATGAACACTGAAGCTTTCTTT. The full variable domain, rest sourced from reference TRBV7-3 and TRBJ1-1, is GAGVSQTPSNKVTEKGKYVELRCDPISGHTALYWYRQSLGQGPEFLIYFQGTGAADDSGLPNDRFFAVRPEGSVSTLKIQRTERGDSAVYLCASSLTAGTVMNTEAFFGQGTRLTVV.

In the case of this clone: Other DNA sequences within the sample encode an identical CDR3. The V gene is TRBV19, the J gene TRBJ1-5; 9 bases match TRBD1. This CDR3 spans 15 amino acids. Germline V gene data show CDR1 as LNHDA and CDR2 as SQIVND (reference sequence). V lost 4 bases, J lost 2 bases, and 3 bases stayed unmatched. Written as DNA, the CDR3 is TGTGCCAGTAGTAGTCGACAGGGGGGCAATCAGCCCCAGCATTTT. It specifies CASSSRQGGNQPQHF.

The chain joins TRBV18 to TRBJ2-1, with 10 bases that match TRBD1. The V gene's germline CDR1 is KGHSH and CDR2 LQKENI. This CDR3 is 16 amino acids long. Trimming took 0 bases from V and 9 from J; bases not matched to a gene: 8. CDR3 loop: CASSPPWDRGFSEQFF. The CDR3 DNA sequence: TGTGCCAGCTCACCACCGTGGGACAGGGGTTTTAGTGAGCAGTTCTTC.

The CDR3 region is CASSVSGDRKTETQYF. The CDR3 DNA is TGCGCCAGCAGCGTCAGCGGGGACCGAAAGACAGAGACCCAGTACTTC. The V call is TRBV4-1, the J call TRBJ2-5; 7 bases align to TRBD2. The CDR3 sequence is 16 residues long. Germline CDR1 is MGHRA and CDR2 is YSYEKL. The V segment lost 5 bases and the J segment 4 bases; nucleotides outside the gene matches: 13.

Written as DNA, the CDR3 is TGCGCCAGCAGCCAAGAAGAAGCGGCAGGGGTTAGGCAGTACTTC. Protein: CASSQEEAAGVRQYF. This rearrangement joins TRBV4-1 to TRBJ2-7; maybe TRBD1 (6 bases). Trimming stripped 0 bases from V and 9 bases from J, with 18 bases between. This CDR3 spans 15 amino acids. Germline V CDR1 and CDR2: MGHRA, YSYEKL.

V usage is TRBV2 and J usage is TRBJ2-7; 14 bases match TRBD2. The CDR3 covers 19 residues. Germline trimming cut 5 bases from V and 2 bases from J; bases unmatched to any gene: 14. Germline V gene data show CDR1 as SNHLY and CDR2 as FYNNEI. CDR3 nucleotide sequence: TGTGCCAGCAGTCAAAGGAAGCCTGGACTAGCGGGGGGTACCTACGAGCAGTACTTC. It specifies CASSQRKPGLAGGTYEQYF.

The rearrangement uses TRBV15 and TRBJ1-2; D might be TRBD1 (6 bases). The CDR3 has 13 amino acids. CDR1 is LNHNV, CDR2 YYDKDF, per germline (reference sequence). Trimming removed 5 bases from V and 6 bases from J, with 13 bases in between. This chain's CDR3 is CATSPGASHGYTF. CDR3 in DNA: TGTGCCACCAGCCCAGGGGCGTCGCATGGCTACACCTTC.

The V call is TRBV3-1 (or the pseudogene TRBV3-2), the J call TRBJ1-2, with a weak D call TRBD1 (5 bases). V shed 6 bases and J shed 1 base, with 9 bases lying between them. The CDR3 extends over 13 amino acids. Germline CDR1 and CDR2: LGHDT and YNNKEL (reference sequence). The chain's CDR3 is CASSRQGNYGYTF. The DNA of the CDR3 is TGTGCCAGCAGTCGCCAGGGTAACTATGGCTACACCTTC.

V and J are TRBV2 and TRBJ2-5, with 10 bases lining up with TRBD1. J gave up 4 bases and V 7 bases, and 6 bases lay outside the gene matches. Germline V CDR1 and CDR2: SNHLY, FYNNEI. The CDR3 covers 14 residues. The CDR3 spells CASNRDRGTETQYF. For the CDR3, the DNA is TGTGCCAGCAACCGGGACAGGGGTACAGAGACCCAGTACTTC.

The chain carries TRBV3-1 (or the pseudogene TRBV3-2) and TRBJ1-2; 7 nucleotides agree with TRBD1. This CDR3 is built from 15 residues. Trimming at V came to 4 bases and at J to 6 bases, leaving 11 bases not matched to a gene. Germline assignment: CDR1 LGHDT and CDR2 YNNKEL (reference sequence). The CDR3 sequence: CASSPTGTAVNGYTF. For the CDR3, the DNA is TGTGCCAGCAGCCCCACCGGGACAGCTGTAAATGGCTACACCTTC.

The chain recombines TRBV6-6 with TRBJ2-3, with D perhaps matching TRBD1 (6 bases). The germline V gene encodes CDR1 MNHNY and CDR2 SVGAGI (reference sequence). With 3 bases removed from V and 0 bases from J, the gap between germline ends came to 7 bases. CDR3 length: 14 residues. CDR3 sequence: CASSYQGSTDTQYF. CDR3 DNA: TGTGCCAGCAGTTATCAGGGGAGCACAGATACGCAGTATTTT.

The rearrangement uses TRBV7-2 and TRBJ1-2; the D is unclear. The CDR3 covers 14 residues. Germline CDR1 is SGHTA and CDR2 is FQGNSA. The V end was cut by 2 bases, the J end by 6 bases, with 13 bases between. The CDR3 loop is CASSLRQSFDGYTF. As DNA, the CDR3 is TGTGCCAGCAGCTTACGGCAGTCTTTCGATGGCTACACCTTC.

The chain joins TRBV6-1 to TRBJ2-5; D is unclear. Germline assignment: CDR1 MNHNS and CDR2 SASEGT. The CDR3 length is 14 residues. Trimming left V 3 bases short and J 5 bases short, with 13 bases between. The CDR3 reads CASSERWGGETQYF. The CDR3 coding sequence is TGTGCCAGCAGTGAGCGGTGGGGTGGGGAGACCCAGTACTTC.

The genes are TRBV28 and TRBJ1-2; D not resolved. In germline, CDR1 is MDHEN, CDR2 SYDVKM. V was cut by 2 bases and J by 5 bases, with 12 bases left in between. The CDR3 runs 14 residues. The CDR3: CASSLAPGAYGYTF. DNA for the CDR3: TGTGCCAGCAGTTTAGCCCCGGGAGCATATGGCTACACCTTC.

The J gene is TRBJ1-2, the V gene TRBV18; D is perhaps TRBD1 (5 bases). V was shortened by 1 base and J by 5 bases, with 5 bases between the two germline ends. Germline CDR1 reads KGHSH; CDR2 reads LQKENI. This CDR3 is 12 amino acids long. The chain's CDR3 is CASSPRGYGYTF. For the CDR3, the DNA is TGTGCCAGCTCACCACGGGGGTATGGCTACACCTTC.

This chain uses TRBV2 with TRBJ2-2; either TRBD1 or TRBD2 may fit D (5 bases each). The CDR3 extends over 15 amino acids. Trimming took 7 bases from V and 6 from J, leaving 18 bases between them. Germline CDR1 is SNHLY and CDR2 is FYNNEI. The CDR3 DNA follows: TGTGCCAGCACCGGACGGGGAAAGGGGTCCGGGGAGCTGTTTTTT. The encoded protein is CASTGRGKGSGELFF. The full variable domain, in which reference TRBV2 and TRBJ2-2 provide the parts outside the CDR3, is EPEVTQTPSHQVTQMGQEVILRCVPISNHLYFYWYRQILGQKVEFLVSFYNNEISEKSEIFDDQFSVERPDGSNFTLKIRSTKLEDSAMYFCASTGRGKGSGELFFGEGSRLTVL.

This clone has more than one count but fewer than ten. The CDR3 reads CASTGGSTEAFF. DNA for the CDR3: TGTGCCAGCACTGGGGGTAGTACTGAAGCTTTCTTT. V and J are TRBV6-5 and TRBJ1-1; the D gene is possibly TRBD1 (5 bases). Deletions cut 7 bases from V and 5 bases from J, with 11 bases between. CDR1 and CDR2 from the germline V gene are MNHEY and SVGAGI. The CDR3 is 12 amino acids.

The V and J genes are TRBV5-1 and TRBJ1-5; a possible D gene is TRBD1 (6 bases). The CDR3 extends over 17 amino acids. Germline V gene sequence: CDR1 SGHRS, CDR2 YFSETQ. V was trimmed by 2 bases and J by 3 bases, leaving 18 bases between them. The CDR3 loop is CASSFERDRPDNQPQHF. The CDR3 bases are TGCGCCAGCAGCTTCGAAAGAGACAGGCCCGACAATCAGCCCCAGCATTTT.

J is TRBJ2-3 and V is TRBV19; D possibly corresponds to TRBD2 (7 bases). Germline V gives CDR1 LNHDA, CDR2 SQIVND (reference sequence). The CDR3 has 16 amino acids. V was cut by 5 bases and J by 5 bases, with 20 bases left in between. The CDR3 loop is CASSPERGGWGDTQYF. Written as DNA, the CDR3 is TGTGCCAGTAGTCCCGAAAGGGGGGGCTGGGGAGATACGCAGTATTTT.

The chain combines TRBV6-1 with TRBJ2-1; the D gene is possibly TRBD2 (7 bases). Trimming took off 4 bases at V and 2 bases at J, with 18 bases between the two ends. The CDR3 runs 17 residues. The germline CDR1 and CDR2 sequences are MNHNS and SASEGT. CDR3 nucleotides: TGTGCCAGCAGTGGTCCGGGGGGCCTCCTGACCTACAATGAGCAGTTCTTC. Amino acid sequence: CASSGPGGLLTYNEQFF.

The V and J genes are TRBV25-1 and TRBJ2-5; either TRBD1 or TRBD2 may fit D (5 bases each). The CDR3 loop spans 15 amino acids. V was cut by 3 bases and J by 3 bases, with 14 bases left in between. The germline V gene has CDR1 MGHDK and CDR2 SYGVNS. The CDR3 spells CASSEGRGAKETQYF. The CDR3 DNA reads TGTGCCAGCAGTGAGGGTCGAGGGGCCAAAGAGACCCAGTACTTC.